This TCR beta chain was profiled in a study of siplizumab effects on memory and regulatory T cells. Broader study findings: A naive or memory phenotype could not be assigned to roughly 75-96% of the proliferating CD4+ or CD8+ clones. There appeared to be greater diversity in naive T cells than in memory cells, and naive T cells seemed major contributors to the alloresponse.

V lost 3 bases and J lost 5; bases outside the gene matches: 3. CDR1 SGHVS and CDR2 FNYEAQ come from the germline V gene. The CDR3 spans 13 residues. With regard to this clone: The antigen remains unidentified.

Clones were read by immunoSEQ multiplex PCR, and TCRdb kept only the in-frame ones, dropping some. Here the sample spans some 120,000 clones, roughly 95% being singletons. Material for sequencing was non-Treg CD4+ T cells sorted from blood. The genes are TRBV7-6 and TRBJ1-2; 7 bases match TRBD1. The sequence was obtained from a human donor in good health. The CDR3 bases are TGTGCCAGCAGCTTGGGACAGCTTTATGGCTACACCTTC. Encoded protein: CASSLGQLYGYTF.